The clone carrying this T cell receptor (beta chain) was observed a few times. As yet, its antigen is unknown. This CDR3 is also generated by other DNA sequences in the sample. The source of the sample is a study of T cell repertoires in urothelial bladder cancer. V trimming: 0 bases; J trimming: 4 bases; junction bases outside the gene matches: 6. From germline, CDR1 is MNHEY and CDR2 SVGAGI. The CDR3 length is 16 residues. Data came from immunoSEQ multiplex PCR; TCRdb stores just in-frame clones and leaves some out. The sample carries some 11,000 clones, around two thirds recorded once. Study-wide results and limits: Infiltrating lymphocytes: median 2% in carcinoma versus 10% to 15% in benign specimens. Benign specimens held more T cells than urothelial carcinoma specimens. Up to roughly 15% of carcinoma infiltrating lymphocytes belonged to one T-cell clone.

The J gene is TRBJ2-1, the V gene TRBV6-5; 7 positions agree with TRBD1. The source of this sequence is a human donor with a benign inflammatory bladder lesion. The specimen sequenced was tumor-infiltrating cells from bladder cancer. CDR3: CASSYSNRGPYNEQFF. As DNA, the CDR3 is TGTGCCAGCAGTTACTCAAACAGGGGTCCTTACAATGAGCAGTTCTTC.